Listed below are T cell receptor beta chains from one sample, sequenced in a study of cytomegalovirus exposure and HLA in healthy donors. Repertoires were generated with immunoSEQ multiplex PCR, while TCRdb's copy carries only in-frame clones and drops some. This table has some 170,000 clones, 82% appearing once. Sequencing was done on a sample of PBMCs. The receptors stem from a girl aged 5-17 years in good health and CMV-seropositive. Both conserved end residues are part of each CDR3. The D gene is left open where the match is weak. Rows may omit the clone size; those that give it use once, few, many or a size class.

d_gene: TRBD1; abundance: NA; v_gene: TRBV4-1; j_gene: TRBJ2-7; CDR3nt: TGCGCCAGCAGCCAAGCACCTGGGACAGGGAGGGCCTACGAGCAGTACTTC; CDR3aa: CASSQAPGTGRAYEQYF
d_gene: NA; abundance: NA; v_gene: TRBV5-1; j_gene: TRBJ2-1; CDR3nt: TGCGCCAGCAGCTTGGGGGGGCCAGGGGGGTCTCTCAATGAGCAGTTCTTC; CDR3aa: CASSLGGPGGSLNEQFF
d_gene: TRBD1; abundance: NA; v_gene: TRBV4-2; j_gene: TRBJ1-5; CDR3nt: TGTGCCAGCAGCATAACGAGGAGGGGGCTCCATAGCAATCAGCCCCAGCATTTT; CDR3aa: CASSITRRGLHSNQPQHF
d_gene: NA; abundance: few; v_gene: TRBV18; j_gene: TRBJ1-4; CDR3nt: TGTGCCAGCTCACCACGTCCGACGGGGGAAAAACTGTTTTTT; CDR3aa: CASSPRPTGEKLFF
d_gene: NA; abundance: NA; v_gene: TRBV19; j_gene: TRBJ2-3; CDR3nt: TGTGCCAGTAGTGGATTGAGGAATACGCAGTATTTT; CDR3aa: CASSGLRNTQYF
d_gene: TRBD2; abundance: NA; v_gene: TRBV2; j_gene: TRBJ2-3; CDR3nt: TGTGCCAGCACCTTCGGGACTATAGTTAGATATGTAAGCACAGATACGCAGTATTTT; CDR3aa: CASTFGTIVRYVSTDTQYF
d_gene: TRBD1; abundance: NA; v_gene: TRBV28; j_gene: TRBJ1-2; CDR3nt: TGTGCCAGCAGTCTCCCTGACAGGGCATATGGCTACACCTTC; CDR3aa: CASSLPDRAYGYTF
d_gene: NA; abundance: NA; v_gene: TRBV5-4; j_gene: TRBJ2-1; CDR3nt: TGTGCCAGCAGCCCCGTTGAGGGCGAGCAGTTCTTC; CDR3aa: CASSPVEGEQFF
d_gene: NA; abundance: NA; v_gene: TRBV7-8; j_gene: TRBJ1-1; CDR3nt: TGTGCCAGCAGCTCTATGGAGCACACTGAAGCTTTCTTT; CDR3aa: CASSSMEHTEAFF
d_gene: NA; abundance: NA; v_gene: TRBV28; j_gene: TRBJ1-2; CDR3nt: TGTGCCAGCAGCTATAGTTTGGGCCCTATAGATGGCTACACCTTC; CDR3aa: CASSYSLGPIDGYTF
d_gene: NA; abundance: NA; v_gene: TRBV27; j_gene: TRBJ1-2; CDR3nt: TGTGCCAGCAGTTTATACGGGACTGAACTTGGGGTATATGGCTACACCTTC; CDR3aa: CASSLYGTELGVYGYTF
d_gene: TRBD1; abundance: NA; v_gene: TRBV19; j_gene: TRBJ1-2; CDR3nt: TGTGCCAGTAGTGAACCGGGACAGGGTTTTTACGTCTTC; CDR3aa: CASSEPGQGFYVF
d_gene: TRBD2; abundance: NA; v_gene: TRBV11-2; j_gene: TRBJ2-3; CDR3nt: TGTGCCAGCAGCTTATTTCCAACCGAGCGGGAGAGTTGGGATACGCAGTATTTT; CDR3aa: CASSLFPTERESWDTQYF
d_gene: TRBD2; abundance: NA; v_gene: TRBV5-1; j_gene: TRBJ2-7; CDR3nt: TGCGCCAGCAGCTTCTCGACTAGCGGGAGGCCTAACGAGCAGTACTTC; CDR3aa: CASSFSTSGRPNEQYF
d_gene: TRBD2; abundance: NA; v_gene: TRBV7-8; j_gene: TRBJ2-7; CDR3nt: TGTGCCAGCAGCTCCGGGCTAGCGGGAGTGTACGAGCAGTACTTC; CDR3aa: CASSSGLAGVYEQYF
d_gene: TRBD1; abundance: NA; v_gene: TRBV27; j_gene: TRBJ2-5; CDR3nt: TGTGCCAGCAGTCGACAGGGGGGAGAGACCCAGTACTTC; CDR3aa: CASSRQGGETQYF
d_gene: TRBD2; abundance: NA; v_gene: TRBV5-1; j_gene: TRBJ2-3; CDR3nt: TGCGCCAGCAGCTTAGCCTGGACGACCGGGGGGGATACGCAGTATTTT; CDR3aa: CASSLAWTTGGDTQYF
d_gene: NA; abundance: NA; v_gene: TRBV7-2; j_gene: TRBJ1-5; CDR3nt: TGTGCCAGCAGAAGAACCGGGGATCAGCCCCAGCATTTT; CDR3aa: CASRRTGDQPQHF
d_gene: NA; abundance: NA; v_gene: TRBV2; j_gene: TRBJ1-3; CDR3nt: TGTGCCAGCGCCCGTCGCGGGGGCGACGGAAGCACCATATATTTT; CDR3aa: CASARRGGDGSTIYF
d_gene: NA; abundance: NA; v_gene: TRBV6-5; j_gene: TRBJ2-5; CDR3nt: TGTGCCAGCAGTGAGGATCGGGTAGGAGAGACCCAGTACTTC; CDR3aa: CASSEDRVGETQYF
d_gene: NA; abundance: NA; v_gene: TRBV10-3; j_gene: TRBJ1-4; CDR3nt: TGTGCCATCAGTGAGTCGACAGGATATAATGAAAAACTGTTTTTT; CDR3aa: CAISESTGYNEKLFF
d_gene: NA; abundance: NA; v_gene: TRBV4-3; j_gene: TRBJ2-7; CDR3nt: TGCGCCAGCAGTAATAGGGGGGGAGAGCAGTACTTC; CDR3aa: CASSNRGGEQYF
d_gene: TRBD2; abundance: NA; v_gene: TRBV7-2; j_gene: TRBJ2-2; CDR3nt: TGTGCCAGCAGCCGTAGCGGGTTCACCGGGGAGCTGTTTTTT; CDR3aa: CASSRSGFTGELFF
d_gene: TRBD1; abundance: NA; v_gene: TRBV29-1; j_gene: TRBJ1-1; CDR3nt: TGCAGCGTTGGGCGGGACAGTGAAGCTTTCTTT; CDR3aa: CSVGRDSEAFF
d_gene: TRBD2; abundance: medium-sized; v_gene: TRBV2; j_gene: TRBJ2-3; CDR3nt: TGTGCCAGCAGTTCTAGCGGGGGGGCTTTGGATACGCAGTATTTT; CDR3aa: CASSSSGGALDTQYF
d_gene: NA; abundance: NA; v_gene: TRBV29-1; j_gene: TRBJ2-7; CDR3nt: TGCAGCGCCGGGGGGACATTCGAGCAGTACTTC; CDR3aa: CSAGGTFEQYF
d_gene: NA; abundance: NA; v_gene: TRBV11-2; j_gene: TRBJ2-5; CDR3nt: TGTGCCAGCAGCTTAGGGGGCGGCGCGGTAGAGACCCAGTACTTC; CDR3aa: CASSLGGGAVETQYF
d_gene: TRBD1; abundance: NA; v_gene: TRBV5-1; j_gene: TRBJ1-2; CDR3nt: TGCGCCAGCAGCTCCTTCCCGGGACAGGGGGTCTTTAACTATGGCTACACCTTC; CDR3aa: CASSSFPGQGVFNYGYTF
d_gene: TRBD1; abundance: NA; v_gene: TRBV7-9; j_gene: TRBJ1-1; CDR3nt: TGTGCCAGCAGCTTAGCGCAGGGGGGCACTGAAGCTTTCTTT; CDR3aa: CASSLAQGGTEAFF
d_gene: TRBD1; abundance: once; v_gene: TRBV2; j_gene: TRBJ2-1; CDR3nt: TGTGCCAGCAGGGTTAGGGGGCCCTCGGATGAGCAGTTCTTC; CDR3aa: CASRVRGPSDEQFF
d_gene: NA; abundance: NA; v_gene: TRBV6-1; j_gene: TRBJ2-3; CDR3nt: TGTGCCAGCAGTGGGGGAAGGGGAAGACCAGATACGCAGTATTTT; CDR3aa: CASSGGRGRPDTQYF
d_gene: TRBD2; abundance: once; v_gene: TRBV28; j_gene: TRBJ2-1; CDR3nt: TGTGCCAGCAGTTCGAGCGGGAGCTACTACAATGAGCAGTTCTTC; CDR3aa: CASSSSGSYYNEQFF
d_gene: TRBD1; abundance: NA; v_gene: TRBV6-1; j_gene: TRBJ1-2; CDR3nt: TGTGCCAGCAGTGACATTTCCAGGGGGCCCCACTATGGCTACACCTTC; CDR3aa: CASSDISRGPHYGYTF
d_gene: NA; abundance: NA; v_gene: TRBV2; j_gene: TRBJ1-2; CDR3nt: TGTGCCAGCAGTGAAGGCGGATACTATGGCTACACCTTC; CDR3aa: CASSEGGYYGYTF
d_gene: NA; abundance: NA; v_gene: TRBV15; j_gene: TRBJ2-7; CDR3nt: TGTGCCACCAGCAGAGTTCGGGACGAGCAGTACTTC; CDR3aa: CATSRVRDEQYF